Listed below are T cell receptor beta chains from one sample, sequenced in a study of blood T cell repertoires in COVID-19. Sequencing was performed with immunoSEQ multiplex PCR; in TCRdb, only in-frame clones are kept and a portion is missing. The data hold approximately 400,000 clones, with around 88% observed a single time. Sample: peripheral blood. These receptors all come from a woman in her forties or fifties with COVID-19, enrolled during active disease. The CDR3 runs from the conserved cysteine through the conserved F or W. Fields, in order: J gene, V gene, clone size, D gene, CDR3 protein, CDR3 DNA. The D gene is left open where the match is weak. Part of the rows lack a size; the others show once, few, many or a class for expanded clones.

TRBJ1-1	TRBV19	few	-	CASSAPGGMNTEAFF	TGTGCCAGTTCGGCCCCAGGCGGGATGAACACTGAAGCTTTCTTT
TRBJ1-3	TRBV15	-	TRBD1	CATSRGQGIVAGNTIYF	TGTGCCACCAGCAGAGGACAGGGCATCGTCGCTGGAAACACCATATATTTT
TRBJ1-5	TRBV2	-	TRBD1	CASSRDRGNQPQHF	TGTGCCAGCAGTCGGGACAGGGGGAATCAGCCCCAGCATTTT
TRBJ2-3	TRBV30	-	-	CAWSRSKPTDTQYF	TGTGCCTGGAGTCGGTCCAAGCCCACAGATACGCAGTATTTT
TRBJ1-1	TRBV10-3	-	TRBD1	CAISETGGASEAFF	TGTGCCATCAGCGAGACAGGGGGCGCGTCTGAAGCTTTCTTT
TRBJ1-2	TRBV5-6	-	TRBD1	CASSFRTGVANYGYTF	TGTGCCAGCAGCTTTAGGACAGGGGTGGCTAACTATGGCTACACCTTC
TRBJ1-2	TRBV5-1	-	-	CASSLIAGGENYGYTF	TGCGCCAGCAGCTTGATTGCGGGAGGAGAAAACTATGGCTACACCTTC
TRBJ1-2	TRBV30	-	TRBD1	CAWSHGTENYGYTF	TGTGCCTGGAGTCACGGGACAGAGAACTATGGCTACACCTTC
TRBJ2-2	TRBV30	-	TRBD2	CAWAGTSSGELFF	TGTGCCTGGGCCGGGACTAGCTCCGGGGAGCTGTTTTTT
TRBJ2-6	TRBV27	-	-	CASRTDSGANVLTF	TGTGCCAGCCGGACAGACTCTGGGGCCAACGTCCTGACTTTC
TRBJ1-2	TRBV18	-	-	CASSRGRDYGYTF	TGTGCCAGCTCCCGCGGGAGGGACTATGGCTACACCTTC
TRBJ1-2	TRBV10-3	-	TRBD1	CAISDGTGIDYGYTF	TGTGCCATCAGTGATGGGACAGGGATCGACTATGGCTACACCTTC
TRBJ2-2	TRBV3-1/TRBV3-2	-	-	CASSSGLPGTGELFF	TGTGCCAGCAGCTCCGGACTCCCGGGGACCGGGGAGCTGTTTTTT
TRBJ2-7	TRBV19	-	-	CASSHRRNRLEEQYF	TGTGCCAGTAGTCACCGCCGAAACCGGCTAGAAGAGCAGTACTTC
TRBJ1-4	TRBV7-2	-	-	CASTPRATNEKLFF	TGTGCCAGCACCCCCAGGGCTACTAATGAAAAACTGTTTTTT
TRBJ1-4	TRBV2	-	-	CASSSDPGVNEKLFF	TGTGCCAGTTCTTCCGACCCAGGGGTAAATGAAAAACTGTTTTTT
TRBJ2-7	TRBV30	-	-	CAWTQGGAPSYEQYF	TGTGCCTGGACCCAAGGGGGAGCCCCCTCCTACGAGCAGTACTTC
TRBJ2-7	TRBV6-5	-	TRBD2	CASKTAASGLYEQYF	TGTGCCAGCAAAACCGCGGCTAGCGGACTCTACGAGCAGTACTTC
TRBJ1-2	TRBV6-2/TRBV6-3	-	TRBD1	CASSYRGRLYGYTF	TGTGCCAGCAGTTACAGGGGGCGTCTCTATGGCTACACCTTC